The present T cell receptor beta chain was sequenced within a study of blood T cell repertoires in COVID-19. Assay used: immunoSEQ multiplex PCR; TCRdb lists only in-frame clones, some missing. In the table there are 200,000 to 250,000 clones, around nine tenths of which are singletons. The CDR3 covers 17 residues. The V gene end was trimmed by 4 bases and the J gene end by 5 bases; junction bases not matched to a gene: 15. Germline assignment: CDR1 LNHDA and CDR2 SQIVND (reference sequence). The V call is TRBV19, the J call TRBJ2-7, with 9 positions matching TRBD1. This sequence originates from a man between 60 and 75 years old who had recovered from COVID-19. Material for sequencing was peripheral blood. In DNA, the CDR3 is TGTGCCAGTAGTAAAAGGACAGGGGAGGGACTCATCCACGAGCAGTACTTC. This gives the protein CASSKRTGEGLIHEQYF.